The 19 T cell receptor beta chains below all came from one sample that was sequenced in a study of T cells in Graves' hyperthyroidism and ophthalmopathy. Amplification yielded TCR beta CDR3 regions, with RNA transcripts as the source. The TCR CDR3 was amplified in a first-round RT-PCR using the HTBI primer set. MiXCR was run by TCRdb on the multiplex PCR reads, yielding one entry per CDR3 protein. The sample carries about 300,000 distinct CDR3 sequences, around 19% recorded once. Sequenced sample: blood. Receptors originate from a man aged 50 to 59 with Graves' ophthalmopathy.

This clonotype has only a few counts. V usage is TRBV10-3 and J usage is TRBJ2-1; TRBD2 matches 11 bases. CDR1 is ENHRY, CDR2 SYGVKD, per germline. The CDR3 extends over 13 amino acids. Trimming took 9 bases from V and 9 from J; bases not matched to a gene: 7. In DNA, the CDR3 is TGTGCCATAAGACTAGCGGGAAAAGGTGAGCAGTTCTTC. Translated, it gives CAIRLAGKGEQFF.

This clonotype was detected many times. The chain is built from TRBV20-1 and TRBJ2-7; D possibly corresponds to TRBD2 (5 bases). V lost 6 bases to trimming and J lost 4 bases, with 13 bases between them. Germline CDR1 reads DFQATT; CDR2 reads SNEGSKA (reference sequence). The CDR3 is made up of 12 amino acids. The CDR3 DNA reads as TGCAGTGCGCCCCAGGAGGCGTACGAGCAGTACTTC. This encodes CSAPQEAYEQYF.

This clonotype was counted many times. The chain links TRBV5-1 to TRBJ2-7; D is possibly TRBD1 or TRBD2 (5 bases each). The ends were cut back, 4 bases at V and 7 bases at J, with 18 bases in the middle. Germline V gives CDR1 SGHRS, CDR2 YFSETQ. The length of the CDR3 is 14 residues. The CDR3 DNA reads as TGCGCCAGCAGCGAGGGACCCAGGGATCCGGAGCAGTACTTC. Encoded protein: CASSEGPRDPEQYF.

This clonotype came up a few times. Written as DNA, the CDR3 is TGTGCCTGGAGTATGAGCTCTGGAAACACCATATATTTT. As protein: CAWSMSSGNTIYF. The chain combines TRBV30 with TRBJ1-3, with no clear D. Deletions cut 2 bases from V and 0 bases from J, with 5 bases between. This CDR3 region has 13 residues. The germline gives CDR1 GTSNPN, CDR2 SVGIG (reference sequence).

This clonotype has a count of ten or more. V is TRBV11-2 and J is TRBJ2-1, with 11 bases fitting TRBD1. The CDR3 contains 16 residues. J lost 7 bases, V lost 5 bases, and 10 bases had no gene match. Germline V CDR1 and CDR2: SGHAT, FQNNGV. In DNA, the CDR3 is TGTGCCAGCAGCCCAGGGGACAGGGGGACGAGGAATGAGCAGTTCTTC. Translated: CASSPGDRGTRNEQFF.

This clonotype was seen once. The chain combines TRBV12-3 or TRBV12-4 with TRBJ1-6, with D unclear. The CDR3 is 11 amino acids. With 1 base removed from V and 14 bases from J, the gap between germline ends came to 6 bases. The CDR3 region has the DNA TGTGCCAGCAGTTTAGGGGTAACCCTCCACTTT. It translates to CASSLGVTLHF.

This clonotype was seen a handful of times. The V call is TRBV19, the J call TRBJ1-5; 9 positions agree with TRBD1. Germline CDR1 LNHDA, CDR2 SQIVND (reference sequence). Trimming cost V 7 bases and J 0 bases; bases outside gene matches: 4. There are 15 residues in the CDR3. For the CDR3, the DNA is TGTGCCAGTATAGCGGACAGGGGTAGCAATCAGCCCCAGCATTTT. Protein product: CASIADRGSNQPQHF.

The gene calls are TRBV9 and TRBJ1-6; D gene unclear. CDR3 length: 12 amino acids. The V end was cut by 2 bases, the J end by 9 bases, with 6 bases between. Germline values: CDR1 SGDLS, CDR2 YYNGEE. The CDR3 DNA reads TGTGCCAGCAGCGTTAATGGTTCACCCCTCCACTTT. Translated: CASSVNGSPLHF.

V gene TRBV7-2 combines with J gene TRBJ2-5; weak D call: TRBD2 (5 bases). The V end lost 4 bases, the J end lost 5 bases, and 17 bases lay between the germline ends. Germline lookup yields CDR1 SGHTA and CDR2 FQGNSA. This CDR3 has 15 residues. Here the CDR3 reads CASSSLLAGGETQYF. The CDR3, as DNA: TGTGCCAGCAGCTCCCTCTTGGCCGGCGGGGAGACCCAGTACTTC.

The rearrangement uses TRBV3-1 and TRBJ1-3, with 9 bases lining up with TRBD1. This CDR3 contains 16 residues. CDR1 is LGHDT, CDR2 YNNKEL, per germline (reference sequence). Germline trimming cut 3 bases from V and 3 bases from J; bases unmatched to any gene: 6. The CDR3 DNA follows: TGTGCCAGCAGCCAGGGACAGGGTTTTTATGGAAACACCATATATTTT. Translating gives CASSQGQGFYGNTIYF. The variable domain in full, completed from reference TRBV3-1 and TRBJ1-3, reads DTAVSQTPKYLVTQMGNDKSIKCEQNLGHDTMYWYKQDSKKFLKIMFSYNNKELIINETVPNRFSPKSPDKAHLNLHINSLELGDSAVYFCASSQGQGFYGNTIYFGEGSWLTVV.

This clonotype was counted ten times or more. The rearrangement links TRBV7-2 to TRBJ2-5, with D possibly matching TRBD1 (6 bases). V shed 3 bases and J shed 4 bases, with 9 bases lying between them. Germline V CDR1 and CDR2: SGHTA, FQGNSA. The CDR3 is 13 residues long. Written as DNA, the CDR3 is TGTGCCAGCAGCTTTCAGGGGCCAGAGACCCAGTACTTC. Translating gives CASSFQGPETQYF. Together with reference TRBV7-2 and TRBJ2-5, the CDR3 gives the full variable domain: GAGVSQSPSNKVTEKGKDVELRCDPISGHTALYWYRQSLGQGLEFLIYFQGNSAPDKSGLPSDRFSAERTGGSVSTLTIQRTQQEDSAVYLCASSFQGPETQYFGPGTRLLVL.

The chain links TRBV6-9 to TRBJ2-1; TRBD2 matches at 9 bases. Germline CDR1 is MNHGY and CDR2 is SVAAGI. The CDR3 sequence is 17 residues long. J was trimmed by 7 bases and V by 4 bases; bases with no gene match: 14. The CDR3 bases are TGTGCCAGCAGTTTACAACCGGGACTAGCATCAAGGAATGAGCAGTTCTTC. Its protein is CASSLQPGLASRNEQFF.

This clonotype has ten or more counts. The chain uses TRBV6-1 and TRBJ2-7; TRBD2 is a possible D gene (5 bases). Per germline, CDR1 MNHNS and CDR2 SASEGT. The CDR3 sequence is 14 residues long. V gave up 6 bases and J gave up 7 bases, with 19 bases separating them. The CDR3 DNA follows: TGTGCCAGCAGCGTCCGGGTGGAAGGAGGTGAGCAGTACTTC. It yields the protein CASSVRVEGGEQYF.

This clonotype was observed many times. The chain uses TRBV11-2 and TRBJ2-2; tentatively, D is TRBD1 (6 bases). The V gene lost 3 bases and the J gene lost 0 bases, with 14 bases spanning the gap. This CDR3 contains 17 residues. Germline loops: CDR1 SGHAT, CDR2 FQNNGV. The chain's CDR3 is CASSFRQAGSNTGELFF. DNA for the CDR3: TGTGCCAGCAGCTTCCGACAGGCAGGCTCGAACACCGGGGAGCTGTTTTTT.

The rearrangement links TRBV28 to TRBJ2-7; 10 bases agree with TRBD2. V shed 5 bases, J shed 0 bases, and the junction held 4 bases outside the gene matches. Germline V gene lookup returns CDR1 MDHEN and CDR2 SYDVKM. The CDR3 is made up of 15 amino acids. CDR3 region: CASSLAGDASYEQYF. DNA for the CDR3: TGTGCCAGCAGTCTAGCGGGAGACGCCTCCTACGAGCAGTACTTC.

This clonotype was picked up a small number of times. The chain carries TRBV6-5 and TRBJ2-5, with D hard to call. The CDR3 consists of 15 residues. Germline CDR1 reads MNHEY; CDR2 reads SVGAGI. V was trimmed by 2 bases and J by 2 bases, leaving 12 bases between them. This chain's CDR3 is CASSYDLAEQETQYF. The CDR3 coding sequence is TGTGCCAGCAGTTACGATCTGGCAGAGCAAGAGACCCAGTACTTC.

This clonotype came up many times. The V and J genes are TRBV11-2 and TRBJ2-7, with a weak D call TRBD2 (6 bases). Germline loops: CDR1 SGHAT, CDR2 FQNNGV. This CDR3 has 13 amino acids. Trimming cost V 7 bases and J 3 bases, with 13 bases left between them. CDR3 nucleotide sequence: TGTGCCAGCACCATTGGGACTGTCTACGAGCAGTACTTC. Translated: CASTIGTVYEQYF.

This clonotype was counted only a few times. This chain uses TRBV5-6 with TRBJ1-1, with 8 nucleotides matching TRBD1. The germline gives CDR1 SGHDT, CDR2 YYEEEE. V dropped 2 bases and J dropped 1; count of bases not matched to a gene: 13. The CDR3 spans 18 residues. The CDR3 reads CASSFTGGTGNSNTEAFF. DNA for the CDR3: TGTGCCAGCAGCTTTACAGGGGGTACTGGTAACTCGAACACTGAAGCTTTCTTT. Looking up the rest from reference TRBV5-6 and TRBJ1-1 gives the full variable domain: DAGVTQSPTHLIKTRGQQVTLRCSPKSGHDTVSWYQQALGQGPQFIFQYYEEEERQRGNFPDRFSGHQFPNYSSELNVNALLLGDSALYLCASSFTGGTGNSNTEAFFGQGTRLTVV.

The V and J genes are TRBV6-5 and TRBJ1-5; TRBD1 matches 7 bases. The CDR3 has 15 residues. After removal of 4 bases from V and 5 bases from J, the junction contained 8 bases not matched to a gene. Germline V lookup: CDR1 MNHEY, CDR2 SVGAGI. The DNA for the CDR3 is TGTGCCAGCAGTTCGCGGACAGGAGCCGATCAGCCCCAGCATTTT. Its translation is CASSSRTGADQPQHF.